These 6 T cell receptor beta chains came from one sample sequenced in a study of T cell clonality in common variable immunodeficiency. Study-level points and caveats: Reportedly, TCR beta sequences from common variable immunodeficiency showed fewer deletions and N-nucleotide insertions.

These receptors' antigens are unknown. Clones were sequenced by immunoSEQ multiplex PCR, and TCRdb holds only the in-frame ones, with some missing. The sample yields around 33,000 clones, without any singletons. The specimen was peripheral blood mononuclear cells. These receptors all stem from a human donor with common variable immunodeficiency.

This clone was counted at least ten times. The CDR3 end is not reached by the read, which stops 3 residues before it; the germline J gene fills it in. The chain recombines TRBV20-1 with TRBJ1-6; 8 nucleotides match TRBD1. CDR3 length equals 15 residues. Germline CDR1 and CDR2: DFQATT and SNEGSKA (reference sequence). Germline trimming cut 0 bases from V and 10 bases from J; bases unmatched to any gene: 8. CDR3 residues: CSARDPGGIRSPLHF. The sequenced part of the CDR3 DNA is TGCAGTGCTAGAGATCCAGGGGGCATTAGGTCACCC.

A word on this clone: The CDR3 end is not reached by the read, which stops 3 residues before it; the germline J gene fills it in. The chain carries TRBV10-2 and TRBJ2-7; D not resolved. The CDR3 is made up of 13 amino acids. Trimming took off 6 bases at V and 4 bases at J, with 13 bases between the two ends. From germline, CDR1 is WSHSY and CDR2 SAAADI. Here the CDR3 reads CASSGFVGYEQYF. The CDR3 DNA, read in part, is TGCGCCAGCAGCGGATTCGTAGGGTACGAG.

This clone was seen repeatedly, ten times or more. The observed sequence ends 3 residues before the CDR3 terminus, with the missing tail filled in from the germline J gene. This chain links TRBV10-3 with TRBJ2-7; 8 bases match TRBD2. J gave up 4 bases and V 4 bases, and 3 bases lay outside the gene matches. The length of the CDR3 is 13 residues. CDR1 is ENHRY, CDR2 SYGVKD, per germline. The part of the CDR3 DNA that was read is TGTGCCATCAGTGTTGAGCGGGGGTACGAG. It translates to CAISVERGYE. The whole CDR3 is CAISVERGYEQYF.

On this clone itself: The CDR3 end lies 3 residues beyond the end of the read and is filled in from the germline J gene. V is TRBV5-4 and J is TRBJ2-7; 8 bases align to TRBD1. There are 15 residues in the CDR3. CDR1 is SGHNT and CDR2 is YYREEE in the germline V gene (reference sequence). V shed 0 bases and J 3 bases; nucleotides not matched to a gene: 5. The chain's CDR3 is CASSLGRTGIYEQYF. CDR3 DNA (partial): TGTGCCAGCAGCTTGGGGCGGACAGGGATCTACGAG.

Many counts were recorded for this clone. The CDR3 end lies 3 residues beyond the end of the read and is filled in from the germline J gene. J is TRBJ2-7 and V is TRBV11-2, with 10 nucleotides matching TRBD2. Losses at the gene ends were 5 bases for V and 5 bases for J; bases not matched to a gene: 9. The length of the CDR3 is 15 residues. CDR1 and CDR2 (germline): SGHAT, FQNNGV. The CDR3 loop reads CASSDGSLAGDEQYF. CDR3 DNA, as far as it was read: TGTGCCAGCAGCGACGGGAGCCTAGCGGGAGACGAG.

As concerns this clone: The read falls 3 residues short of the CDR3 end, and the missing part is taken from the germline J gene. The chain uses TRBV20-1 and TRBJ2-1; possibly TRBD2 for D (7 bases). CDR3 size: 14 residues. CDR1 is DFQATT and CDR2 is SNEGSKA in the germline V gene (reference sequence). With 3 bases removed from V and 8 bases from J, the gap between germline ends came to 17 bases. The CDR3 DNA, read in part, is TGCAGTGCTAGGCTCGGGGGGCTGTGGGATGAG. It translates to CSARLGGLWDE. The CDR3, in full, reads CSARLGGLWDEQFF.